This T cell receptor (beta chain) was retrieved from a study of blood T cell repertoires in COVID-19. Study details: Whether acute or convalescent, the COVID-19 samples came from the United States, Italy and Spain. Sources were T cells, B-cell-depleted T cells, or PBMCs; the material itself was cDNA or gDNA.

In the original processing: The assay estimated nucleated cells by amplifying reference gene primers. Data came from immunoSEQ multiplex PCR; TCRdb stores just in-frame clones and leaves some out. V and J calls and clone size are as listed in that table; D and trimming were resolved from the DNA. The profile shows 190,000 or so clones, roughly 89% of them singletons. Germline V gene data show CDR1 as SGHNT and CDR2 as YENEEA. The CDR3 consists of 16 residues. Germline trimming cut 4 bases from V and 3 bases from J; bases unmatched to any gene: 8. The sequence derives from a woman under 30 who had recovered from COVID-19. The sample taken for sequencing was peripheral blood. J is TRBJ2-1 and V is TRBV11-3; 8 bases agree with TRBD2. CDR3 amino acids: CASSYSSGSYYNEQFF. CDR3 sequence (DNA): TGTGCCAGCAGCTACTCAAGCGGGAGTTACTACAATGAGCAGTTCTTC. Using reference TRBV11-3 and TRBJ2-1 for the parts outside the CDR3, the full variable domain is EAGVVQSPRYKIIEKKQPVAFWCNPISGHNTLYWYLQNLGQGPELLIRYENEEAVDDSQLPKDRFSAERLKGVDSTLKIQPAELGDSAVYLCASSYSSGSYYNEQFFGPGTRLTVL.